The 8 T cell receptor beta chains reported below all come from one sample, sequenced in a study of cytomegalovirus exposure and HLA in healthy donors (dated by TCRdb to 2015 to 2018). Preparation of the library involved the immunoSEQ multiplex PCR assay. A mixture of 60 forward primers for TCR Vbeta segments and 13 reverse primers for TCR Jbeta segments was used in the multiplex PCR. TCRdb carries this immuneACCESS record with in-frame sequences only. Its versions omit some clonotypes, under half of them owing to an unresolved V gene in the studies checked, with the rest unexplained. Present in this sample are 100,000 or so clones, roughly 69% of which were seen just once. The ten largest clones add up to around 6.5% of the sample. Sequencing input: PBMCs. The receptors were gathered from a woman aged 30 to 39 in good health and CMV-seronegative.

The J gene is TRBJ1-1, the V gene TRBV7-8, with D unresolved. Germline-derived CDR1 and CDR2 are SGHVS and FQNEAQ. The CDR3 is made up of 15 amino acids. Trimming took 2 bases from V and 4 from J, leaving 14 bases between them. The CDR3 here is CASSLSDGGSTEAFF. The CDR3 DNA is TGTGCCAGCAGCTTATCGGACGGAGGGAGCACTGAAGCTTTCTTT.

The chain combines TRBV11-2 with TRBJ2-2, with 7 positions matching TRBD1. V lost 6 bases to trimming and J lost 1 base; unmatched junction nucleotides: 5. The germline CDR1 and CDR2 sequences are SGHAT and FQNNGV. The CDR3 length is 15 residues. The CDR3 is CASRNRDRNTGELFF. DNA for the CDR3: TGTGCCAGCAGGAACCGGGACAGGAACACCGGGGAGCTGTTTTTT.

This rearrangement joins TRBV19 to TRBJ1-2, with TRBD1 matching over 8 bases. The CDR3 spans 16 residues. Germline CDR1 and CDR2: LNHDA and SQIVND (reference sequence). With V trimmed by 6 bases and J by 3 bases, 12 bases remained unmatched. The CDR3 is CASSNPGRGLDYGYTF. CDR3 nucleotides: TGTGCCAGTAGCAACCCCGGCAGGGGGCTCGACTATGGCTACACCTTC.

The chain is built from TRBV5-1 and TRBJ2-5; 9 bases are shared with TRBD1. The J segment lost 2 bases and the V segment lost 8 bases, leaving 10 bases of the junction unmatched. This CDR3 is built from 15 residues. Germline loops: CDR1 SGHRS, CDR2 YFSETQ. The CDR3 DNA reads as TGCGCCAGTGACCATGGGGACAGGGAACAAGAGACCCAGTACTTC. Translating gives CASDHGDREQETQYF.

The chain couples TRBV11-2 to TRBJ1-2, with unresolved D. This CDR3 is 13 amino acids long. Germline V gene lookup returns CDR1 SGHAT and CDR2 FQNNGV. V dropped 5 bases and J dropped 8 bases, with 15 bases sitting between them. The CDR3, as DNA: TGTGCCAGCAGCCCCTTCTATCCGGTGGGCTACACCTTC. Its protein is CASSPFYPVGYTF.

This clone has a handful of counts. An end of the junction does not agree with germline; a read error may underlie this. The chain is built from TRBV4-2 and TRBJ1-4; the D gene is possibly TRBD1 (6 bases). The germline V gene encodes CDR1 LGHNA and CDR2 YNFKEQ. CDR3 length: 16 amino acids. As DNA, the CDR3 is TGTGCCAGCAGCAAACGAGCAACAGGGTTCGGAGAAAGACTGTTTTTT. This codes for CASSKRATGFGERLFF.

This clone was observed once. The chain combines TRBV5-1 with TRBJ1-1, with D possibly being TRBD1 (5 bases). Germline lookup yields CDR1 SGHRS and CDR2 YFSETQ. CDR3 length equals 17 residues. V dropped 0 bases and J dropped 2 bases, with 17 bases sitting between them. CDR3: CASSLAALGAVNTEAFF. The CDR3 DNA is TGCGCCAGCAGCTTGGCCGCTTTAGGGGCCGTAAACACTGAAGCTTTCTTT.

This chain connects TRBV10-1 to TRBJ2-3; maybe TRBD2 (6 bases). Looked up from germline, CDR1 is WNHNN and CDR2 is SYGVQD (reference sequence). With 0 bases removed from V and 1 base from J, the gap between germline ends came to 14 bases. The CDR3 totals 17 residues. Written as DNA, the CDR3 is TGCGCCAGCAGTGAGTCTCCCCCGGGAGACGGCACAGATACGCAGTATTTT. It specifies CASSESPPGDGTDTQYF.